This T cell receptor beta chain stems from a study of patients and donors after allogeneic stem cell transplantation. V gave up 0 bases and J gave up 1 base; unmatched junction bases: 12. Germline V gene lookup returns CDR1 SQVTM and CDR2 ANQGSEA. The CDR3 has 18 amino acids. TCRdb re-called the RT-PCR reads with MiXCR, one entry per CDR3 protein. The data hold roughly 960,000 distinct CDR3 sequences, with about 20% observed a single time. The gene calls are TRBV29-1 and TRBJ2-7; 10 bases line up with TRBD1. This clonotype was obtained from a human donor who was either an allogeneic HSCT recipient or a stem cell or donor lymphocyte infusion donor (not recorded which). It is not recorded whose cells these are; they may come from a transplant donor. Sequenced sample: blood, either unsorted or a sorted T cell fraction (not recorded which). CDR3 nucleotide sequence: TGCAGCGTTGAAGATCTTCGGCGGGGGGACAGGGGTTCCTACGAGCAGTACTTC. Translating gives CSVEDLRRGDRGSYEQYF.